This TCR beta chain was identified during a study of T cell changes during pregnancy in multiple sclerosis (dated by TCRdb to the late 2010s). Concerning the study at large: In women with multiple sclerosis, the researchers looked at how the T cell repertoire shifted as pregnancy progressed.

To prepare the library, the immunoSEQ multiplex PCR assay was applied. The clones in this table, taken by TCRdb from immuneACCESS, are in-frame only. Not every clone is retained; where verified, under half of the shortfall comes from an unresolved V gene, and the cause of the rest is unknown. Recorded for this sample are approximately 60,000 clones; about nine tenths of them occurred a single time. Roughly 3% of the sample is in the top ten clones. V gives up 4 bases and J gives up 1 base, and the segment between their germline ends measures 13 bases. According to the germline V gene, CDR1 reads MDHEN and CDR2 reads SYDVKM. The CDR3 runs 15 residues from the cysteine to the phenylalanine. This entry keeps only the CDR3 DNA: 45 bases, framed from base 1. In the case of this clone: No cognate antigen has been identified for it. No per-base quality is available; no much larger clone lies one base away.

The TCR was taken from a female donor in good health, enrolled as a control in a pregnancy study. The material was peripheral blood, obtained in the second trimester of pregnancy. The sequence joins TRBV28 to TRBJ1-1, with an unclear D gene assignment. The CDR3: CASSSPLHTNTEAFF. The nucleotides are TGTGCCAGCAGTTCCCCACTACATACGAACACTGAAGCTTTCTTT.